What follows describes a single T cell receptor (beta chain). Its antigen is not known. This entry belongs to a study of molecular identifiers for immune sequencing clone quantification. General observations from the study: Among about a million naive cells, spiked Jurkat TCR RNA from a single cell was reportedly detectable.

In TCRdb, the PCR reads were re-called with MiXCR into one record per CDR3 protein. The sample includes 550,000 to 750,000 distinct CDR3 sequences, just under 20% of them seen just once. In the sort, naive CD8 T cells were defined as CD8+CD4-CCR7+CD45RA+. V dropped 8 bases and J dropped 10 bases, with 15 bases sitting between them. There are 11 residues in the CDR3. The sequence was collected from a human donor in good health. Some libraries in this study had Jurkat cell RNA spiked in. This chain uses TRBV5-3 with TRBJ1-2; D is uncertain. TRBV5-3 is an ORF, and what it does is uncertain. Sequencing was done on a sample of naive CD8+ T cells from blood, with Jurkat cell RNA spiked in. Subset denoted: FACS-sorted CD8+CD4-CCR7+CD45RA+ naive T cells. CDR3 loop: CASPLNSDYTF. CDR3 nucleotides: TGTGCCAGCCCTCTTAACTCCGACTACACCTTC.